This T cell receptor (beta chain) was observed in a study of shared T cell receptors in the human thymus. The V gene end was trimmed by 4 bases and the J gene end by 5 bases; junction bases not matched to a gene: 5. CDR1 and CDR2 from the germline V gene are SGHRS and YFSETQ. The CDR3 has 13 residues. Profiled with immunoSEQ multiplex PCR; TCRdb holds only in-frame clones, not every one. The sample lists 450,000 to 650,000 clones, about 84% occurring once. These data were likewise used in another study, on human thymus T cells. That source reports: Thymus was obtained from resections taken during corrective heart surgery. Usage of V and J genes appeared biased in thymic and blood repertoires.

The specimen was thymocytes. The chain uses TRBV5-1 and TRBJ2-7, with TRBD2 matching 8 bases. The source is a boy under three years old with a congenital heart defect. The CDR3 loop reads CASSPPGGNEQYF. The CDR3 nucleotides are TGCGCCAGCAGCCCCCCGGGGGGGAACGAGCAGTACTTC. Full variable domain (outside the CDR3, taken from reference TRBV5-1 and TRBJ2-7): KAGVTQTPRYLIKTRGQQVTLSCSPISGHRSVSWYQQTPGQGLQFLFEYFSETQRNKGNFPGRFSGRQFSNSRSEMNVSTLELGDSALYLCASSPPGGNEQYFGPGTRLTVT.